This T cell receptor beta chain was found in a study of cytomegalovirus exposure and HLA in healthy donors (dated by TCRdb to about 2017). Regarding the complete study: An earlier analysis of 587 of the donors reported under 300 Gb of sequence data and 95 million to 140 million unique TCR beta sequences obtained from about 179 million T cells. On average, around 240,000 unique TCR beta nucleotide sequences were sequenced per donor among about 400 genotyped donors of the cohort, with roughly 18% of those sequences being non-productive. Roughly 320 gigabases of sequencing data and around 80 million unique TCR sequences made up an early release that covered fewer than 650 HLA-typed donors. Both class I and class II loci were covered by HLA typing, at four-digit resolution. In an earlier analysis of 500 to 650 of the donors, high-throughput TCR beta sequencing was used to judge whether each TCR beta V gene segment behaved as functional or pseudogenic. Along with the roughly 610-subject first cohort, a separate validation cohort of over a hundred different subjects was used. A later analysis re-examined previously published TCR beta repertoires from roughly 720 donors and added high-resolution HLA genotyping to investigate patterns of TCR occurrence. The study aimed to test whether cataloging public T cell receptors could reveal signatures of past pathogen exposure. Rather than using new phenotypic data, the later analysis identified candidate immune exposures from TCR beta sequences and from how often those sequences occurred across donors. Four or five DR-DQ haplotypes were handled as single units for association and clustering because linkage in the cohort was strong. Typing coverage varied by locus: about 629-630 donors for A, B, C, DRB1 and DQB1; roughly 520 for DQA1; more than 600 for DPA1; around 490 for DPB1. The T cell repertoires of around 730 subjects were profiled by immunosequencing and related to cytomegalovirus serostatus. Every repertoire in the discovery cohort had been generated on one and the same sequencing platform. Of the 300 to 400 genotyped donors, around 81% fell in the genetic ancestry cluster associated with self-reported Caucasian donors. To predict cytomegalovirus infection status, the study brought together high-throughput TCR immunosequencing, statistical association of individual TCRs with disease status, and machine learning. Donor age, sex, ethnicity and CMV serostatus were compiled together with the repertoire data. In a later genetic analysis, genome-wide SNP genotypes for 398 of the 666 donors were used, and that subset was treated as a discovery cohort. Study-wide conclusions, independent of this receptor: Because HLA typing was unavailable for some donors at each locus, only the typed subset was used in association tests. In a later analysis, the rate of TCR association differed among HLA loci, with DRB1 alleles having the most associated TCRs and HLA-C alleles having the fewest. Because the 87-base-pair reads could not distinguish some IMGT-functional V segments, including TRBV6-2 and TRBV6-3, those segments were excluded. The classifier was reported to diagnose cytomegalovirus status with high specificity and sensitivity in both the original cohort and the validation cohort. An association between a missense DCLRE1C variant and V-gene and J-gene trimming of TCR beta chains was found in a later genetic analysis and replicated in an independent cohort. According to a later genetic analysis, donors in an Asian-associated ancestry cluster had fewer N-insertions in productive TCRs than the approximately 610-donor mean. According to a later analysis, most CMV-associated TCR beta chains appeared to be HLA-restricted, and the HLA associations seemed to be driven largely by CMV exposure. A further reported finding was that TCR beta sequences accurately predicted the HLA-A and HLA-B alleles for most subjects in the first cohort. At a false discovery rate of 0.05, a later analysis linked 15,000 to 20,000 TCR beta sequences to specific HLA alleles. CMV serostatus was the only immune exposure information available for the cohort. A later analysis reported that several top co-occurrence clusters appeared linked to parvovirus B19, influenza, CMV and Epstein-Barr virus. While some public TCRs were present in many individuals, most TCR sequences turned up only very rarely across donors. Assigning TCR associations to individual alleles was difficult when HLA alleles, especially DR and DQ, strongly co-occurred. Three of the identified cytomegalovirus-associated TCR beta chains were confirmed in vitro to be specific for cytomegalovirus antigens. The authors suggested that the approach could potentially be extended to other disease states and immunological phenotypes. An earlier analysis of several hundred of the donors showed that most TCR beta V segments appeared in productive rearrangements either about 87% or about 30% of the time, which broadly matched IMGT annotations. A cluster of highly shared sequence variants was judged likely to be a technical artifact of the sequencing pipeline. The cohort was sequenced for TCR beta chains only, and without alpha or paired-chain data the features that could be detected were limited. Linkage disequilibrium might explain the correlated functional status among segregating V segments, but an unknown experimental factor could not be ruled out. The study gave a list of about 160 TCR beta chains associated with cytomegalovirus. A later analysis found that HLA-associated TCR beta chains were more clonally expanded and had lower generation probabilities than equally common non-associated chains. Presence/absence analyses assumed roughly uniform sequencing depth across donors, an assumption that may not hold. Because counts were too low, seventeen rarely observed V segments, including chromosome 9 orphons, were excluded from the earlier analysis of a few hundred of the donors.

For CDR1 and CDR2, the germline V gene lists SGHDT and YYEEEE. Measured from the cysteine to the phenylalanine, the CDR3 is 12 residues long. Left in the record is the CDR3 DNA by itself, 36 bases read in frame from the first base. V lost 2 bases and J lost 5 bases; the stretch between them is 7 bases long. Library prep was done by the immunoSEQ multiplex PCR assay. A mixture of 60 forward primers for TCR Vbeta segments and 13 reverse primers for TCR Jbeta segments was used in the multiplex PCR. A multiplex PCR assay on genomic DNA amplified the CDR3 region of rearranged TCR beta genes. Amplified TCR beta libraries were sequenced as 87-base-pair reads on the Illumina HiSeq System. The published analysis was carried out like this. A later analysis tallied about 77 million unique TCR beta chains across the 600 to 700 repertoires, and 10 million to 11 million of those chains were shared by two or more donors. To remove PCR and sequencing errors, raw reads were error-corrected and collapsed into unique sequences using a nearest-neighbor algorithm that merged closely related sequences. V, D and J gene segments were assigned by aligning CDR3 sequences to IMGT reference sequences. Each retained sequence needed at least a six-nucleotide match to both a V gene segment and a J gene segment. A rearrangement counted as productive if the CDR3 had no stop codons and remained in frame with V and J, and every other rearrangement counted as non-productive. Following IMGT convention, CDR3 was defined as the stretch from the second conserved V-encoded cysteine to the conserved J-encoded phenylalanine. The earlier analysis of about 560 of the donors excluded any sequence lacking an unambiguous match to a single V gene segment. In an earlier analysis of around 600 of the donors, V segments were called functional above 56.7% productive rearrangements and were called segregating when the between-donor standard deviation exceeded 5%. A statistical classification framework was built for diagnosing cytomegalovirus status from the catalog of TCR beta chain sequences. V and J gene assignment, in a later analysis, came from comparing TCR nucleotide sequences with IMGT/GENE-DB human TR gene sequences. Using the TCRdist pipeline, a later analysis assigned CDR3 sequences along with most-parsimonious VDJ recombination scenarios. A later analysis defined each TCR beta chain by its CDR3 amino acid sequence plus V-gene family, and excluded reads lacking a unique V-gene family. A later analysis removed 550 to 650 highly shared, low-generation-probability nucleotide sequences to deal with suspected cross-contamination and a sequencing artifact. A later analysis calculated a clonal expansion index for each public chain from normalized within-repertoire ranks of inferred template counts. In a later analysis, generation probabilities were computed using a VDJ recombination model fitted to out-of-frame rearrangements, and the results were checked against IGoR. In a later analysis, TCR-TCR, TCR-HLA and TCR-CMV co-occurrence was scored with hypergeometric tests, and a repertoire-size bias correction was applied to TCR pairs. False discovery rates were estimated in a later analysis by permuting HLA or CMV assignments 20 times. A later analysis grouped co-occurring TCRs with DBSCAN, adding TCRdist sequence similarity when clustering within HLA-allele-positive subsets. Co-occurrence clustering excluded repertoires with fewer than 30,000 or more than 120,000 public chains, plus five with anomalous nucleotide sharing. TCRdb's version of the immuneACCESS table is confined to in-frame rearrangements and falls short of the full clone set. An unresolved V gene accounts for under half of the shortfall where checked; the remainder is of unknown origin. V and J calls and clone size are those listed in that table; D and trimming were worked out from the DNA. The sample includes fewer than 150,000 clones, with around 77% observed a single time. The ten largest make up 2% of the sample.

The cohort consisted of more than 650 healthy bone marrow donors. All cohort members were sampled while nominally healthy, although unrecorded immune exposures were likely present. The donor tested CMV seronegative, placing the donor among the 350 or so seronegative members of the cohort. Every donor gave a peripheral blood sample, and the peripheral blood mononuclear cells from that sample were used for TCR beta sequencing. Genomic DNA extraction from the blood cell samples was performed with the Qiagen DNeasy Blood Extraction Kit. In the case of this clone: Its target antigen remains unknown. No base quality values were provided; no much bigger clone lies one nucleotide off.

Rearrangement joined TRBV5-6 to TRBJ1-1; the D gene is unclear. The receptor comes from a man in his thirties or forties in good health and CMV-seronegative. The sample consisted of PBMCs. The DNA sequence is as follows: TGTGCCAGCAGCTTCCGGGAGACTGAAGCTTTCTTT. Translated, this is CASSFRETEAFF.